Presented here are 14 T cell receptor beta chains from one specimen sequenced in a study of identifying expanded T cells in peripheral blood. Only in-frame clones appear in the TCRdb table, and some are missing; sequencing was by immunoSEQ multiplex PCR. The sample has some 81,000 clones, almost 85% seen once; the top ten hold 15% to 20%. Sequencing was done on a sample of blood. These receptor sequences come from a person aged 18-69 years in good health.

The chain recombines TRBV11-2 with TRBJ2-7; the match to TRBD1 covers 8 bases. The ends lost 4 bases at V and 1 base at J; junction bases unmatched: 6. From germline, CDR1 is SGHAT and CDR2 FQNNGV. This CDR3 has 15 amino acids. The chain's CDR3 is CASSSRTGRSYEQYF. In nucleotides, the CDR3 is TGTGCCAGCAGCTCCCGGACAGGGAGGTCCTACGAGCAGTACTTC.

For the CDR3, the DNA is TGTGCCACCAGCCAGACATCTACCGGGGAGCTGTTTTTT. The encoded protein is CATSQTSTGELFF. The V gene is TRBV15, the J gene TRBJ2-2; D call uncertain. The V end lost 5 bases, the J end lost 5 bases, and 9 bases lay between the germline ends. CDR1 and CDR2 from the germline V gene are LNHNV and YYDKDF (reference sequence). This CDR3 region has 13 residues.

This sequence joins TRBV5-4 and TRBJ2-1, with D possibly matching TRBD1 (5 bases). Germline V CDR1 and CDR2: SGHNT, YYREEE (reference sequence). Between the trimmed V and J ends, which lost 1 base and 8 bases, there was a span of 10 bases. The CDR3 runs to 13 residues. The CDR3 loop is CASSLPREDEQFF. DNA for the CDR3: TGTGCCAGCAGCTTGCCCAGGGAAGATGAGCAGTTCTTC.

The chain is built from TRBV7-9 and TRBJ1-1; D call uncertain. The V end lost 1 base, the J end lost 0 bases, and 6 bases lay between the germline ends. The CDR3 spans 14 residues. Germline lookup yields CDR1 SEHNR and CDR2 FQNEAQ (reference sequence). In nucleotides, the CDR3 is TGTGCCAGCAGCTTAGGACGGATGAACACTGAAGCTTTCTTT. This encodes CASSLGRMNTEAFF. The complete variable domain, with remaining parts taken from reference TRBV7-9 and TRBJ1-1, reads DTGVSQNPRHKITKRGQNVTFRCDPISEHNRLYWYRQTLGQGPEFLTYFQNEAQLEKSRLLSDRFSAERPKGSFSTLEIQRTEQGDSAMYLCASSLGRMNTEAFFGQGTRLTVV.

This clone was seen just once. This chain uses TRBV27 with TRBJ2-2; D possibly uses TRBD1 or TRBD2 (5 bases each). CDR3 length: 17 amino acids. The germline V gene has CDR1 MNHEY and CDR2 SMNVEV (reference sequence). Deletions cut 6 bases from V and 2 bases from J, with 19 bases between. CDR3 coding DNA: TGTGCCAGCAGGCCAGGGCGCGGTGGGAGTAACACCGGGGAGCTGTTTTTT. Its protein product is CASRPGRGGSNTGELFF.

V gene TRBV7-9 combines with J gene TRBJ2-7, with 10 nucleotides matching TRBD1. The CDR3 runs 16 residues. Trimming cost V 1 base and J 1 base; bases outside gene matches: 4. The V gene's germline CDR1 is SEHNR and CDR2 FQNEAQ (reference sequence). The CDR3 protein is CASSLGWGQGSYEQYF. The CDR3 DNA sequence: TGTGCCAGCAGCTTAGGATGGGGACAGGGGTCCTACGAGCAGTACTTC.

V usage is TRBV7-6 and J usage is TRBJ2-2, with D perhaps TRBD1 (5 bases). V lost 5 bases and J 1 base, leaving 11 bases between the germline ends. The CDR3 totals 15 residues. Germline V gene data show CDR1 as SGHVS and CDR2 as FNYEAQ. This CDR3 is CASSAAGQNTGELFF. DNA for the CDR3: TGTGCCAGCAGCGCCGCCGGACAGAACACCGGGGAGCTGTTTTTT. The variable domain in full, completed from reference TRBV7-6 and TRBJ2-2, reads GAGVSQSPRYKVTKRGQDVALRCDPISGHVSLYWYRQALGQGPEFLTYFNYEAQQDKSGLPNDRFSAERPEGSISTLTIQRTEQRDSAMYRCASSAAGQNTGELFFGEGSRLTVL.

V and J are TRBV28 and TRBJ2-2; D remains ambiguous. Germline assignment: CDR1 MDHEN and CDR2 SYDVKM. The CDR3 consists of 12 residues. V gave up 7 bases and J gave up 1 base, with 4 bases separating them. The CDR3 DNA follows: TGTGCCAGCAAGGGGAACACCGGGGAGCTGTTTTTT. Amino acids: CASKGNTGELFF.

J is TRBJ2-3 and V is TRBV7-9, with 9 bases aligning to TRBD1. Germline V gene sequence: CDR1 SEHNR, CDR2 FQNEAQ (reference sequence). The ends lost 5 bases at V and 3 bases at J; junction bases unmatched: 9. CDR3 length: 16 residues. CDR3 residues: CASSPPGTGRTDTQYF. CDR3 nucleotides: TGTGCCAGCAGCCCCCCCGGGACAGGGCGAACAGATACGCAGTATTTT.

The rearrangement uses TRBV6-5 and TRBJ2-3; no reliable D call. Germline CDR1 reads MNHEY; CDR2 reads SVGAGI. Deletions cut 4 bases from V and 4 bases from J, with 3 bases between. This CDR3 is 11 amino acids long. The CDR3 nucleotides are TGTGCCAGCAGTTTGCCAGATACGCAGTATTTT. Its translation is CASSLPDTQYF.

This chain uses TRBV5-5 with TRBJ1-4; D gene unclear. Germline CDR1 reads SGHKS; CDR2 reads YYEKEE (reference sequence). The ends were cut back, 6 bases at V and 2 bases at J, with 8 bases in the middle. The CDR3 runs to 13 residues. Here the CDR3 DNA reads TGTGCCAGCACAAGTGGCACTAATGAAAAACTGTTTTTT. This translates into CASTSGTNEKLFF. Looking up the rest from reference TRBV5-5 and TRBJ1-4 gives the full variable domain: DAGVTQSPTHLIKTRGQQVTLRCSPISGHKSVSWYQQVLGQGPQFIFQYYEKEERGRGNFPDRFSARQFPNYSSELNVNALLLGDSALYLCASTSGTNEKLFFGSGTQLSVL.

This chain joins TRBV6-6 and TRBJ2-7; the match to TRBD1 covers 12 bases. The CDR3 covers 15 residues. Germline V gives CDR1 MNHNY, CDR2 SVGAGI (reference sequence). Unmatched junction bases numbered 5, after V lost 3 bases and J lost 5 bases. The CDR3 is CASSYSGTGGDEQYF. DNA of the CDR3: TGTGCCAGCAGTTATTCCGGGACAGGGGGCGACGAGCAGTACTTC.

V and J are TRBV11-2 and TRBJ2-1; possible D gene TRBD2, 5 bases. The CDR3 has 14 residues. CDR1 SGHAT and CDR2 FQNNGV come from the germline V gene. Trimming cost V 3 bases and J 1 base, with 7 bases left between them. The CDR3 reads CASSLEDSYNEQFF. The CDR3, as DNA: TGTGCCAGCAGCTTGGAGGATTCCTACAATGAGCAGTTCTTC.

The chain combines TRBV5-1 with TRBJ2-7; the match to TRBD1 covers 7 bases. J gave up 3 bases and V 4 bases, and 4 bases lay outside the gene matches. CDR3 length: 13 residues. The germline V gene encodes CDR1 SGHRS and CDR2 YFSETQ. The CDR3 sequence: CASSEQGHYEQYF. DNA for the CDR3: TGCGCCAGCAGCGAACAGGGGCACTACGAGCAGTACTTC.